This T cell receptor (delta chain) was found in a study of gamma-delta T cells after stem cell transplantation. This clone came up a few times. TCRdb made new clone calls on the RT-PCR reads using CATT. The sample includes 1,500 to 2,000 delta-chain clones, under 20% of them seen just once. Germline CDR1 is GEAIGNYY and CDR2 is EKD. The CDR3 covers 17 residues. V shed 0 bases, J shed 5 bases, and the junction held 13 bases outside the gene matches. The TCR was taken from a human donor. It is not recorded whose cells these are; they may come from a transplant donor. Sequencing used gamma-delta T cells. V and J are TRDV2 and TRDJ1; 8 bases fit TRDD3. CDR3 in amino acids: CACDTVRSGGLLDKLIF. DNA for the CDR3: TGTGCCTGTGACACCGTCCGATCTGGGGGACTTCTTGATAAACTCATCTTT.